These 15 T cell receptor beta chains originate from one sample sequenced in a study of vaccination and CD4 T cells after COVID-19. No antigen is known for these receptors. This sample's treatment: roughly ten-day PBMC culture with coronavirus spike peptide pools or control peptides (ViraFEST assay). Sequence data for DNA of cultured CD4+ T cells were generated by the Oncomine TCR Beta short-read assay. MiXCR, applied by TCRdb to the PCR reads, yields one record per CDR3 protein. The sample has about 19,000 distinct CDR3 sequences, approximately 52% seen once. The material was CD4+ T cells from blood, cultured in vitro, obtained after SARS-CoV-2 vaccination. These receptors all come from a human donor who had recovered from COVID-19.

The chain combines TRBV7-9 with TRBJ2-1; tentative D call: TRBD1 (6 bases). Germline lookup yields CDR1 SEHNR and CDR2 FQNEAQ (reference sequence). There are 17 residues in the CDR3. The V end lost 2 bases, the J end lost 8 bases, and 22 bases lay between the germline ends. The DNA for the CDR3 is TGTGCCAGCAGCTTAAAATCTGTGGTGCAGGGGCGGGATGAGCAGTTCTTC. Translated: CASSLKSVVQGRDEQFF.

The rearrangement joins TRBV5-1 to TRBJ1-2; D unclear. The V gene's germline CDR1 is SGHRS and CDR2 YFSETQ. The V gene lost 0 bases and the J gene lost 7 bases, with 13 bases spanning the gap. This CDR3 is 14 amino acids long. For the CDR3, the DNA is TGCGCCAGCAGCTTGGAACAGCTCAATGTTGGCTACACCTTC. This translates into CASSLEQLNVGYTF. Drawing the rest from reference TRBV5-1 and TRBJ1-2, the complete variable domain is KAGVTQTPRYLIKTRGQQVTLSCSPISGHRSVSWYQQTPGQGLQFLFEYFSETQRNKGNFPGRFSGRQFSNSRSEMNVSTLELGDSALYLCASSLEQLNVGYTFGSGTRLTVV.

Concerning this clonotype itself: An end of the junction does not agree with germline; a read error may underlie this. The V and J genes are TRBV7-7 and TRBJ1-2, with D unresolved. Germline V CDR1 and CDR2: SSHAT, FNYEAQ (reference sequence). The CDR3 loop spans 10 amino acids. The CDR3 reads CASSLAGFTF. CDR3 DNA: TGTGCCAGCAGCTTAGCCGGCTTCACCTTC.

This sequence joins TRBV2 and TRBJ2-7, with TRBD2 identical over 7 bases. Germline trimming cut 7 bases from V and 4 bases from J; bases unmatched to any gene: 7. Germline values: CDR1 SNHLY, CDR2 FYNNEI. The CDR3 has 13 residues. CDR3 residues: CASKSGAGYEQYF. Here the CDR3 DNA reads TGTGCCAGCAAAAGCGGGGCCGGGTACGAGCAGTACTTC. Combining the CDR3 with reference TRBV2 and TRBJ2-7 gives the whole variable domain EPEVTQTPSHQVTQMGQEVILRCVPISNHLYFYWYRQILGQKVEFLVSFYNNEISEKSEIFDDQFSVERPDGSNFTLKIRSTKLEDSAMYFCASKSGAGYEQYFGPGTRLTVT.

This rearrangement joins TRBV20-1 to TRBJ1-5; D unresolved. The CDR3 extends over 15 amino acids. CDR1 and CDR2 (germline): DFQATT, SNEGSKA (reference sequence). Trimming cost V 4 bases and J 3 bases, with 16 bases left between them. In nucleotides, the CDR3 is TGCAGTGCTACGCCTCCTGACAAATTCAATCAGCCCCAGCATTTT. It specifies CSATPPDKFNQPQHF.

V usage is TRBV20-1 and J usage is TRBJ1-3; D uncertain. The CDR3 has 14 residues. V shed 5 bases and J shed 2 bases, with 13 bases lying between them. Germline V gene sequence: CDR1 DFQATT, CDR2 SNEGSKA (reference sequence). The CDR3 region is CSALYSSAGNTIYF. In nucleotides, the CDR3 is TGCAGTGCTTTGTACAGCTCGGCTGGAAACACCATATATTTT.

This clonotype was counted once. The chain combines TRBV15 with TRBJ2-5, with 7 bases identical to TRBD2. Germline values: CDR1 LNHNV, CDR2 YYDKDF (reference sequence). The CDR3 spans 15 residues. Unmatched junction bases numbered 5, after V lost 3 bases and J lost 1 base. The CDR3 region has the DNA TGTGCCACCAGCAGGCCGGGAGGAGGCCAAGAGACCCAGTACTTC. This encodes CATSRPGGGQETQYF.

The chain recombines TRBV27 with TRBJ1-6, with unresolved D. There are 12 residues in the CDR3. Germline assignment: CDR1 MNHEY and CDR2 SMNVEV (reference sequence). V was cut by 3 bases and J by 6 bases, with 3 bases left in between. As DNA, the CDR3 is TGTGCCAGCAGTTTGCGTAATTCACCCCTCCACTTT. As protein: CASSLRNSPLHF.

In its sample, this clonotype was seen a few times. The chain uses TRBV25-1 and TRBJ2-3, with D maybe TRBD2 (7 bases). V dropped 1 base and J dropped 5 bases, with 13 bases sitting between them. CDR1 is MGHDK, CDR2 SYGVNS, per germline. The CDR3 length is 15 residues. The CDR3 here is CASSELGGAGDTQYF. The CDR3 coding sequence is TGTGCCAGCAGTGAATTAGGGGGGGCAGGAGATACGCAGTATTTT.

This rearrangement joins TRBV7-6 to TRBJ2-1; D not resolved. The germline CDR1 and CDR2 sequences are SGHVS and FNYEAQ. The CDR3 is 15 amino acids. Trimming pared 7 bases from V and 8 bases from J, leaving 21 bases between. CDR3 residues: CASTRAAAFLDEQFF. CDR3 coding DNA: TGTGCCAGCACCCGAGCCGCTGCTTTTCTGGATGAGCAGTTCTTC.

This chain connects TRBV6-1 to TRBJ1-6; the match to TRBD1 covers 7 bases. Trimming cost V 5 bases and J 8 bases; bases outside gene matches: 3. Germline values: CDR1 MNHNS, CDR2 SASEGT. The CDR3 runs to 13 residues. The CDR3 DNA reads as TGTGCCAGCAGTCGCACAGGGGATTCACCCCTCCACTTT. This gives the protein CASSRTGDSPLHF.

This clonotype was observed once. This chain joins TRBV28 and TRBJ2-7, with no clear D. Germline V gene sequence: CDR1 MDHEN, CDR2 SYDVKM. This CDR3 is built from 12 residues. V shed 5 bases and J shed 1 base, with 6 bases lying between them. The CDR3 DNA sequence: TGTGCCAGCAGTACCCAGTCCTACGAGCAGTACTTC. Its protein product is CASSTQSYEQYF.

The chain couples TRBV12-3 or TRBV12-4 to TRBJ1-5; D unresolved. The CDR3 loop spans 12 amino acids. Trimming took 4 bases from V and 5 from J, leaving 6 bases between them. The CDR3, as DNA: TGTGCCAGCAGTTCGAGGTATCAGCCCCAGCATTTT. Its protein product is CASSSRYQPQHF.

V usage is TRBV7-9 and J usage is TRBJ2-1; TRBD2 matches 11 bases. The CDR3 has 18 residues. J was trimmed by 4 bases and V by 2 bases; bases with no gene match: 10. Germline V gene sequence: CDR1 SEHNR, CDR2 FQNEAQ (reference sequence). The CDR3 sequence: CASSLPGVAGGSYNEQFF. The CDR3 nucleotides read TGTGCCAGCAGCTTACCAGGAGTAGCGGGGGGGTCTTACAATGAGCAGTTCTTC.

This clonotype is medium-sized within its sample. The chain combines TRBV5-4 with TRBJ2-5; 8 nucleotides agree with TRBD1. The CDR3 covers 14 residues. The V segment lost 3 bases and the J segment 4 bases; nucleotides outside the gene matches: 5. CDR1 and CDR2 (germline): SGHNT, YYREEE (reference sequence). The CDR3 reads CASSYRGKSETQYF. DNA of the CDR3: TGTGCCAGCAGCTACAGGGGGAAGTCAGAGACCCAGTACTTC.